The 22 T cell receptor beta chains listed next were all sequenced from one sample in a study of post-analysis software for immune sequencing data. Study-level findings and limits: Patients used about 5 TRBV segments, including TRBV5-6, TRBV5-1 and TRBV20-1, more often than controls.

The library was made from cDNA and included unique molecular identifiers. Each CDR3 protein gets one entry after TCRdb re-called the PCR reads with MiXCR. The top ten hold approximately 1.4% of the sample, which has about 150,000 distinct CDR3 sequences, around 28% seen once. The antigens of these receptors remain unknown. Specimen: blood. Receptor source: a girl aged 5-17 years with multiple sclerosis.

In this sample, this clonotype turned up many times. J is TRBJ2-6 and V is TRBV23-1; 14 nucleotides align to TRBD2. TRBV23-1 is known as an ORF, though its function is uncertain. J was trimmed by 2 bases and V by 4 bases; bases with no gene match: 16. This CDR3 is built from 22 residues. The CDR3 here is CASSLEGKGLAGVLPGANVLTF. In nucleotides, the CDR3 is TGCGCCAGCAGTCTAGAGGGGAAGGGACTAGCGGGAGTCCTTCCTGGGGCCAACGTCCTGACTTTC.

This clonotype was detected only a few times. The V gene is TRBV28, the J gene TRBJ2-3; possible D gene TRBD2, 6 bases. Looked up from germline, CDR1 is MDHEN and CDR2 is SYDVKM. V was cut by 2 bases and J by 6 bases, with 15 bases left in between. This CDR3 contains 15 residues. The CDR3 nucleotides read TGTGCCAGCAGTTTAGTTGTCGGGAGCGCCGATACGCAGTATTTT. Residues: CASSLVVGSADTQYF.

Notes on this clonotype: A much larger clonotype is one base distant, so this may be a read error. This sequence joins TRBV11-2 and TRBJ2-1, with 9 positions matching TRBD2. There are 12 residues in the CDR3. V lost 7 bases, J lost 9 bases, and 4 bases stayed unmatched. CDR1 is SGHAT and CDR2 is FQNNGV in the germline V gene. CDR3 nucleotides: TGTGCCAGCAACCCACTAGCGGGTGAGCAGTTCTTC. It specifies CASNPLAGEQFF.

For this clonotype: This sequence may be a read error, since a much larger clone differs from it by one base. V is TRBV28 and J is TRBJ2-7, with D tentatively TRBD2 (6 bases). The CDR3 sequence is 15 residues long. Germline V gene lookup returns CDR1 MDHEN and CDR2 SYDVKM. Here the CDR3 DNA reads TGTGCCAACAGTTCTACGAGGGTGGGGGGATACGAGCAGTACTTC. Translation: CANSSTRVGGYEQYF.

The chain employs TRBV7-9 and TRBJ1-5, with D hard to call. V lost 1 base and J lost 1, with 11 bases in between. Per the germline V gene, CDR1 is SEHNR and CDR2 is FQNEAQ (reference sequence). The CDR3 extends over 16 amino acids. The CDR3 sequence: CASSLGYGYSNQPQHF. The CDR3 coding sequence is TGTGCCAGCAGCTTAGGGTACGGGTACAGCAATCAGCCCCAGCATTTT. The full variable domain, completed using reference TRBV7-9 and TRBJ1-5, is DTGVSQNPRHKITKRGQNVTFRCDPISEHNRLYWYRQTLGQGPEFLTYFQNEAQLEKSRLLSDRFSAERPKGSFSTLEIQRTEQGDSAMYLCASSLGYGYSNQPQHFGDGTRLSIL.

This clonotype has at least ten counts. The V call is TRBV10-3, the J call TRBJ2-5; 7 bases line up with TRBD2. The CDR3 is 14 amino acids. J was trimmed by 2 bases and V by 3 bases; bases with no gene match: 3. CDR1 ENHRY and CDR2 SYGVKD come from the germline V gene. Written as DNA, the CDR3 is TGTGCCATCAGTGAAACTAGCGCGCAAGAGACCCAGTACTTC. It specifies CAISETSAQETQYF.

A note on this clonotype: A much larger clone differs by one base, so this may be a read error. The rearrangement joins TRBV4-1 to TRBJ2-7, with TRBD2 identical over 11 bases. The CDR3 spans 15 residues. CDR1 and CDR2 from the germline V gene are MGHRA and YSYEKL. Germline trimming cut 3 bases from V and 10 bases from J; bases unmatched to any gene: 11. CDR3 amino acids: CASSHSLAGERTQYF. In DNA form, the CDR3 reads TGCGCCAGCAGCCACTCACTAGCGGGAGAGCGAACCCAGTACTTC.

With respect to this clonotype: One junction end disagrees with the germline gene, perhaps due to a read error. The chain combines TRBV7-2 with TRBJ1-4; D is uncertain. The CDR3 totals 14 residues. Per the germline V gene, CDR1 is SGHTA and CDR2 is FQGNSA. The CDR3 protein is CACSLGITNEKLFF. The CDR3 DNA reads as TGTGCCTGCAGCTTAGGAATCACTAATGAAAAACTGTTTTTT. Filled out from reference TRBV7-2 and TRBJ1-4, the complete variable domain reads GAGVSQSPSNKVTEKGKDVELRCDPISGHTALYWYRQSLGQGLEFLIYFQGNSAPDKSGLPSDRFSAERTGGSVSTLTIQRTQQEDSAVYLCACSLGITNEKLFFGSGTQLSVL.

In this sample, this clonotype turned up many times. The chain employs TRBV29-1 and TRBJ2-1; TRBD1 aligns across 9 bases. The V gene end was trimmed by 5 bases and the J gene end by 4 bases; junction bases not matched to a gene: 3. This CDR3 has 13 amino acids. Germline V gene sequence: CDR1 SQVTM, CDR2 ANQGSEA. CDR3 region: CSVTGQGYNEQFF. The CDR3 DNA sequence: TGCAGCGTTACGGGACAGGGATACAATGAGCAGTTCTTC.

This clonotype was counted ten times or more. CDR3 amino acids: CSASFPSGEQYF. CDR3 in DNA: TGCAGTGCTAGTTTTCCCTCGGGCGAGCAGTACTTC. The chain employs TRBV20-1 and TRBJ2-7, with unresolved D. Germline CDR1 is DFQATT and CDR2 is SNEGSKA (reference sequence). CDR3 length: 12 residues. V was clipped by 3 bases and J by 6 bases, with 12 bases between them.

A few counts support this clonotype. V and J are TRBV9 and TRBJ1-1; TRBD1 aligns across 9 bases. V trimming: 3 bases; J trimming: 5 bases; junction bases outside the gene matches: 5. The V gene's germline CDR1 is SGDLS and CDR2 YYNGEE. The CDR3 consists of 14 residues. This CDR3 is CASSATGGRTEAFF. CDR3 DNA: TGTGCCAGCAGCGCGACAGGGGGTCGGACTGAAGCTTTCTTT.

This clonotype was seen a few times. Just one base apart from a much larger clone, this may be a read error. The chain uses TRBV20-1 and TRBJ2-5, with a possible D match to TRBD2 (6 bases). The DNA matches TRBJ2-1 better at its end, which makes the J call doubtful. The length of the CDR3 is 12 residues. The germline CDR1 and CDR2 sequences are DFQATT and SNEGSKA (reference sequence). CDR3 loop: CSAREGLETQFF. The CDR3 DNA is TGCAGTGCTAGGGAGGGCTTAGAGACCCAGTTCTTC.

In regard to this clonotype: Since a much larger clone is just one base distant, this may be a read error. V gene TRBV4-1 combines with J gene TRBJ2-7; D uncertain. Germline CDR1 and CDR2: MGHRA and YSYEKL. The CDR3 runs to 13 residues. CDR3 coding DNA: TGCGCCAGCAGCCAAGATGGGTTCTACGGGCAGTACTTC. Its protein product is CASSQDGFYGQYF.

In this sample, this clonotype turned up a few times. The rearrangement uses TRBV5-1 and TRBJ1-1; 10 nucleotides agree with TRBD1. V lost 4 bases to trimming and J lost 1 base; unmatched junction nucleotides: 16. CDR3 length equals 19 residues. CDR1 and CDR2 from the germline V gene are SGHRS and YFSETQ. The chain's CDR3 is CASSLVGAWGQGKNTEAFF. The CDR3 region has the DNA TGCGCCAGCAGCCTGGTCGGCGCTTGGGGACAGGGGAAGAACACTGAAGCTTTCTTT. Drawing the rest from reference TRBV5-1 and TRBJ1-1, the complete variable domain is KAGVTQTPRYLIKTRGQQVTLSCSPISGHRSVSWYQQTPGQGLQFLFEYFSETQRNKGNFPGRFSGRQFSNSRSEMNVSTLELGDSALYLCASSLVGAWGQGKNTEAFFGQGTRLTVV.

The genes are TRBV5-4 and TRBJ2-7; no reliable D call. CDR1 is SGHNT, CDR2 YYREEE, per germline (reference sequence). The CDR3 totals 13 residues. The ends were cut back, 0 bases at V and 6 bases at J, with 10 bases in the middle. As DNA, the CDR3 is TGTGCCAGCAGCTTGGGGGGAACCTTCGAGCAGTACTTC. Its protein product is CASSLGGTFEQYF.

The chain is built from TRBV6-2 or TRBV6-3 and TRBJ2-5, with TRBD1 as a possible D gene (6 bases). The DNA end lines up better with TRBJ2-4; the J call may be wrong. The CDR3 sequence is 15 residues long. Per the germline V gene, CDR1 is MNHEY and CDR2 is SVGEGT. The CDR3 region is CASRPQGKGGNIQYF. The CDR3 DNA follows: TGTGCCAGCAGACCGCAGGGGAAAGGGGGAAACATTCAGTACTTC.

Regarding this clonotype: One end of the junction varies from germline; a read error may be responsible. The V and J genes are TRBV7-9 and TRBJ1-6; D may be TRBD1 (5 bases). From germline, CDR1 is SEHNR and CDR2 FQNEAQ (reference sequence). The CDR3 totals 12 residues. This chain's CDR3 is CASRGANSPPHF. CDR3 DNA: TGTGCCAGCCGAGGGGCTAATTCACCCCCCCACTTT.

This clonotype occurred a few times. The J gene is TRBJ1-1, the V gene TRBV12-3 or TRBV12-4, with D maybe TRBD1 (5 bases). There are 16 residues in the CDR3. Deletions cut 5 bases from V and 3 bases from J, with 19 bases between. In DNA, the CDR3 is TGTGCCAGCAGTAGAACTTACAGGTCGGGGGACACTGAAGCTTTCTTT. Encoded protein: CASSRTYRSGDTEAFF.

This chain connects TRBV7-3 to TRBJ2-3; D is perhaps TRBD2 (6 bases). The CDR3 runs to 14 residues. The germline CDR1 and CDR2 sequences are SGHTA and FQGTGA. Trimming pared 5 bases from V and 9 bases from J, leaving 18 bases between. The CDR3 reads CASSPTSHMDTQYF. CDR3 sequence (DNA): TGTGCCAGCAGCCCTACTAGCCACATGGACACGCAGTATTTT.

This clonotype has a count of ten or more. The chain uses TRBV20-1 and TRBJ1-2, with D possibly TRBD1 on 5 matching bases. This CDR3 region has 13 residues. Germline loops: CDR1 DFQATT, CDR2 SNEGSKA (reference sequence). Between the trimmed V and J ends, which lost 6 bases and 1 base, there was a span of 12 bases. The CDR3 here is CSARRTLNYGYTF. In DNA form, the CDR3 reads TGCAGTGCCCGACGGACACTTAACTATGGCTACACCTTC.

With respect to this clonotype: Possible read error: a much larger clone is one base away. The chain combines TRBV10-3 with TRBJ1-2; tentatively, D is TRBD1 (5 bases). Germline V gene data show CDR1 as ENHRY and CDR2 as SYGVKD. This CDR3 contains 13 residues. This chain's CDR3 is CVAEGGGRYGYTF. CDR3 coding DNA: TGTGTCGCAGAGGGTGGGGGAAGGTATGGCTACACCTTC.

The rearrangement uses TRBV7-9 and TRBJ2-1; D uncertain. Trimming removed 3 bases from V and 8 bases from J, with 20 bases in between. The CDR3 consists of 16 residues. In germline, CDR1 is SEHNR, CDR2 FQNEAQ (reference sequence). The chain's CDR3 is CASSFIGLGTDDEQFF. DNA for the CDR3: TGTGCCAGCAGCTTCATAGGGCTTGGTACCGACGATGAGCAGTTCTTC.